One T cell receptor (beta chain) is described in this entry. The antigen this receptor binds is unknown. Per-nucleotide qualities are absent, and no much larger clonotype sits a single base away. The sample is drawn from a study of blood T cell repertoires in COVID-19 (dated by TCRdb to about 2020). In terms of the full investigation: Collaborator samples came from the United States, Italy and Spain and covered acute and convalescent phases of COVID-19. The material from the prospective study consisted of cDNA or gDNA derived from T cells, B-cell-depleted T cells, or PBMCs. Deeply sampled blood TCRbeta repertoires from subjects exposed to, actively infected with, or recovered from COVID-19 were included in the dataset. A freely available public database, intended as a resource for researchers studying the immune response to SARS-CoV-2, is where the repertoires were released. Samples were obtained from the ongoing ImmuneRACE study (first 160 participants) and from about 1,300 subjects provided by 6 global collaborators. A de-identified subject ID, COVID-19 status, age in years and sex were almost always included in the sample metadata. HLA class I and class II types, where available, came from metadata supplied by the sample provider rather than from assay-based typing.

Each collaborating institution followed its own protocols to collect whole blood in K2EDTA tubes. For TCRbeta analysis, collaborators shipped samples in one of three forms: frozen whole blood, isolated PBMCs, or DNA extracted from either of those sample types. The CDR3 runs 16 amino acids, cysteine and phenylalanine included. The entry retains the CDR3 DNA only, 48 bases that are in frame from base 1. The germline V gene yields SGHDT for CDR1 and YYEEEE for CDR2. V is cut by 4 bases and J by 1 base, and the space between the germline ends is 18 bases. TCRbeta CDR3 regions were amplified from genomic DNA using the immunoSEQ Assay, a bias-controlled multiplex PCR. As for how the authors treated the data: Within the assay, amplification of reference gene primers was used to estimate how many nucleated cells each sample contained. To quantify the absolute abundance of each unique TCRbeta CDR3 rearrangement, sequence reads were collapsed and filtered. For each sample, productive Simpson clonality was calculated by taking the square root of Simpson's diversity index across productive rearrangements. This immuneACCESS table, as held by TCRdb, lists in-frame sequences with V and J called but not all clones. Of the missing ones, under half trace to an unresolved V gene in checked studies; the others have no known cause. V and J calls and clone size are copied from that table; D and trimming were computed from the DNA. This sample gives more than 200,000 clones in total; 83% of them show up just once. Around 8.1% of the sample comes from the top ten.

Broader findings and caveats from the paper: Clinical and demographic metadata were provided uncurated, with the amount varying by source and participant.

This clonotype originated in a man between 35 and 55 years old with active or convalescent COVID-19. The V gene is TRBV5-6 and the J gene is TRBJ2-7; a tentative D call is TRBD2 (6 bases match). Material: peripheral blood. DNA sequence: TGTGCCAGCAGCGCCCTGAGGTGGGGGGTTTCCTACGAGCAGTACTTC. The translation is CASSALRWGVSYEQYF.